The 28 T cell receptor beta chains in this list originate from one sample, sequenced in a study of type 1 regulatory T cells. MiXCR, run by TCRdb on the reads, gives a single entry per CDR3 protein. Here the sample spans 80,000 to 100,000 distinct CDR3 sequences, 25% to 40% being singletons. Sequencing used CD4+ T cells, either the whole sample or a sorted fraction (not recorded which). The receptors here all came from a human donor in good health.

This clonotype was found a few times. V is TRBV19 and J is TRBJ2-1; TRBD2 agrees at 11 bases. V gave up 0 bases and J gave up 4 bases; unmatched junction bases: 8. The germline V gene has CDR1 LNHDA and CDR2 SQIVND (reference sequence). There are 18 residues in the CDR3. In DNA, the CDR3 is TGTGCCAGTAGTATAGACAGACTAGCGGGACGTACTTACAATGAGCAGTTCTTC. Its protein product is CASSIDRLAGRTYNEQFF.

CDR3 protein: CATSGSGPGGELFF. The DNA of the CDR3 is TGTGCCACCAGTGGGTCAGGACCGGGCGGGGAGCTGTTTTTT. The rearrangement joins TRBV24-1 to TRBJ2-2; D is unclear. The CDR3 is 14 amino acids. The germline V gene encodes CDR1 KGHDR and CDR2 SFDVKD. V dropped 5 bases and J dropped 7 bases, with 13 bases sitting between them.

This clonotype was seen a handful of times. V and J are TRBV7-3 and TRBJ1-6; no firm D call. The CDR3 runs to 18 residues. Germline-derived CDR1 and CDR2 are SGHTA and FQGTGA. V lost 1 base to trimming and J lost 6 bases, with 19 bases between them. The CDR3 loop is CASSLSGQGSSRNSPLHF. Here the CDR3 DNA reads TGTGCCAGCAGCTTAAGTGGTCAAGGCAGTAGCCGTAATTCACCCCTCCACTTT.

The chain employs TRBV7-3 and TRBJ2-2; 10 nucleotides align to TRBD1. J was trimmed by 5 bases and V by 6 bases; bases with no gene match: 6. Per germline, CDR1 SGHTA and CDR2 FQGTGA. The CDR3 loop spans 15 amino acids. The CDR3 nucleotides are TGTGCCAGCAGAACGGACAGGGGGGGGACCGGGGAGCTGTTTTTT. It codes for CASRTDRGGTGELFF. Based on the CDR3 plus reference TRBV7-3 and TRBJ2-2, the full variable domain is GAGVSQTPSNKVTEKGKYVELRCDPISGHTALYWYRQSLGQGPEFLIYFQGTGAADDSGLPNDRFFAVRPEGSVSTLKIQRTERGDSAVYLCASRTDRGGTGELFFGEGSRLTVL.

This clonotype was picked up a small number of times. The rearrangement joins TRBV30 to TRBJ2-7; D call uncertain. Germline CDR1 GTSNPN, CDR2 SVGIG (reference sequence). CDR3 length: 15 amino acids. V lost 3 bases and J lost 2, with 17 bases in between. The CDR3 bases are TGTGCCTGGAGGCCAAGTAGTCCGCGAACCTACGAGCAGTACTTC. Translating gives CAWRPSSPRTYEQYF.

This clonotype was seen only a few times. The chain combines TRBV20-1 with TRBJ1-2, with 7 bases fitting TRBD1. V lost 3 bases and J lost 7; bases outside the gene matches: 5. The germline CDR1 and CDR2 sequences are DFQATT and SNEGSKA (reference sequence). The CDR3 covers 12 residues. Here the CDR3 reads CSARQGDFGYTF. Written as DNA, the CDR3 is TGCAGTGCTAGGCAGGGGGATTTTGGCTACACCTTC.

V and J are TRBV4-1 and TRBJ2-3, with D hard to call. The CDR3 is 14 amino acids. From germline, CDR1 is MGHRA and CDR2 YSYEKL. V lost 3 bases and J lost 6, with 13 bases in between. The CDR3 coding sequence is TGCGCCAGCAGCCAGAGGACCCCCGGCGATACGCAGTATTTT. Protein product: CASSQRTPGDTQYF.

This rearrangement joins TRBV7-9 to TRBJ1-1; D call uncertain. V was trimmed by 3 bases and J by 5 bases, leaving 13 bases between them. The CDR3 length is 14 residues. Germline assignment: CDR1 SEHNR and CDR2 FQNEAQ (reference sequence). The CDR3 DNA reads TGTGCCAGCAGCTTGGCGACGGCTGCTACTGAAGCTTTCTTT. It specifies CASSLATAATEAFF.

The V gene is TRBV5-1, the J gene TRBJ2-6; weak D call: TRBD1 (8 bases). The CDR3 is 18 residues long. V was trimmed by 1 base and J by 0 bases, leaving 14 bases between them. Germline assignment: CDR1 SGHRS and CDR2 YFSETQ. CDR3 in DNA: TGCGCCAGCAGCTTGAGCGGGACAGGAGACTCTGGGGCCAACGTCCTGACTTTC. Its translation is CASSLSGTGDSGANVLTF.

V usage is TRBV7-2 and J usage is TRBJ2-7, with 8 nucleotides matching TRBD2. Germline lookup yields CDR1 SGHTA and CDR2 FQGNSA. V shed 8 bases, J shed 2 bases, and the junction held 11 bases outside the gene matches. This CDR3 comprises 15 residues. CDR3 sequence: CASGADSGTTYEQYF. In nucleotides, the CDR3 is TGTGCCAGCGGCGCTGATAGCGGGACCACCTACGAGCAGTACTTC.

This clonotype was counted between two and nine times. This chain uses TRBV5-1 with TRBJ2-7, with TRBD1 matching over 8 bases. Germline trimming cut 3 bases from V and 0 bases from J; bases unmatched to any gene: 2. The germline gives CDR1 SGHRS, CDR2 YFSETQ. The CDR3 runs 14 residues. The CDR3 here is CASSWDRYSYEQYF. The CDR3 DNA is TGCGCCAGCAGCTGGGACAGGTACTCCTACGAGCAGTACTTC.

This clonotype was seen a handful of times. This chain joins TRBV7-9 and TRBJ2-3; the match to TRBD1 covers 7 bases. The ends lost 4 bases at V and 5 bases at J; junction bases unmatched: 12. The germline V gene has CDR1 SEHNR and CDR2 FQNEAQ (reference sequence). The CDR3 totals 16 residues. The CDR3 sequence: CASSSRQGESEDTQYF. CDR3 DNA: TGTGCCAGCAGCTCCAGACAGGGCGAATCAGAAGATACGCAGTATTTT.

Comment on this clonotype: The junction and the germline gene differ at one end; a read error may be behind it. The chain carries TRBV5-1 and TRBJ2-1; D unclear. CDR1 is SGHRS and CDR2 is YFSETQ in the germline V gene. The length of the CDR3 is 13 residues. The chain's CDR3 is CSSSFMTFNEQFF. In DNA, the CDR3 is TGCTCCAGCAGCTTTATGACTTTCAATGAGCAGTTCTTC.

V and J are TRBV19 and TRBJ2-5; D may be TRBD1 (6 bases). The CDR3 spans 17 residues. V lost 1 base and J 5 bases, leaving 20 bases between the germline ends. Germline CDR1 is LNHDA and CDR2 is SQIVND (reference sequence). CDR3 sequence (DNA): TGTGCCAGTAGTATAGCAGCTTTATTCACAGGGACGGAGACCCAGTACTTC. Translated: CASSIAALFTGTETQYF.

V gene TRBV19 combines with J gene TRBJ1-2; possible D gene TRBD1, 6 bases. CDR1 is LNHDA, CDR2 SQIVND, per germline (reference sequence). Trimming took 7 bases from V and 3 from J, leaving 27 bases between them. CDR3 size: 18 residues. The CDR3 DNA is TGTGCCAGTACCCCATCGGGGGCCACGGGTGCGCGGGACTATGGCTACACCTTC. It codes for CASTPSGATGARDYGYTF.

In this sample, this clonotype turned up a few times. This chain connects TRBV5-1 to TRBJ2-5, with 9 bases fitting TRBD1. CDR1 SGHRS and CDR2 YFSETQ come from the germline V gene. This CDR3 is built from 13 residues. J lost 5 bases, V lost 9 bases, and 8 bases had no gene match. CDR3 sequence: CATQQGAGETQYF. In DNA form, the CDR3 reads TGCGCCACCCAACAGGGGGCCGGGGAGACCCAGTACTTC.

This rearrangement joins TRBV20-1 to TRBJ2-5, with D perhaps matching TRBD2 (7 bases). Germline V gene sequence: CDR1 DFQATT, CDR2 SNEGSKA (reference sequence). Trimming removed 0 bases at V and 4 bases at J, with 21 bases between. The CDR3 covers 17 residues. The CDR3 sequence: CSARDWRRGARRETQYF. The CDR3 nucleotides are TGCAGTGCTAGAGATTGGCGCCGGGGGGCGCGGCGAGAGACCCAGTACTTC.

CDR3 region: CASRGGGSEQFF. CDR3 sequence (DNA): TGTGCCAGCAGGGGCGGGGGGTCTGAGCAGTTCTTC. This chain connects TRBV2 to TRBJ2-1; 8 bases align to TRBD2. The CDR3 contains 12 residues. Germline CDR1 is SNHLY and CDR2 is FYNNEI. V shed 6 bases and J 9 bases; nucleotides not matched to a gene: 4.

The gene calls are TRBV19 and TRBJ2-2; D is ambiguous. This CDR3 is built from 13 residues. Trimming cost V 8 bases and J 2 bases, with 9 bases left between them. Germline V gives CDR1 LNHDA, CDR2 SQIVND (reference sequence). CDR3 loop: CASPTPNTGELFF. CDR3 nucleotides: TGTGCCAGTCCGACTCCCAACACCGGGGAGCTGTTTTTT.

This clonotype showed up just a few times. This chain uses TRBV6-6 with TRBJ1-2, with TRBD1 matching over 7 bases. V was clipped by 5 bases and J by 6 bases; unmatched bases: 6. This CDR3 region has 13 residues. The germline CDR1 and CDR2 sequences are MNHNY and SVGAGI (reference sequence). For the CDR3, the DNA is TGTGCCAGCAGTACACAGGGGTATAATGGCTACACCTTC. Its translation: CASSTQGYNGYTF.

The chain employs TRBV20-1 and TRBJ2-3; D is ambiguous. Germline V CDR1 and CDR2: DFQATT, SNEGSKA (reference sequence). The CDR3 contains 16 residues. Trimming cost V 5 bases and J 1 base, with 19 bases left between them. The CDR3 DNA reads as TGCAGTGCTGGTTCCATGTGGACGGACGGCACAGATACGCAGTATTTT. Translated: CSAGSMWTDGTDTQYF.

The rearrangement links TRBV7-8 to TRBJ2-7; D assignment may be TRBD1 or TRBD2 (5 bases each). This CDR3 has 14 amino acids. V dropped 6 bases and J dropped 4 bases, with 16 bases sitting between them. Germline values: CDR1 SGHVS, CDR2 FQNEAQ. CDR3 nucleotide sequence: TGTGCCAGCAGGTCAGGGAGTAAGTTGTACGAGCAGTACTTC. As protein: CASRSGSKLYEQYF.

The V and J genes are TRBV7-9 and TRBJ2-1; 9 bases are a match to TRBD1. Losses at the gene ends were 5 bases for V and 8 bases for J; bases not matched to a gene: 1. Germline V gene lookup returns CDR1 SEHNR and CDR2 FQNEAQ (reference sequence). CDR3 size: 12 residues. The CDR3 region is CASSRQGDEQFF. DNA for the CDR3: TGTGCCAGCAGCCGACAGGGGGATGAGCAGTTCTTC.

This rearrangement joins TRBV12-5 to TRBJ2-1; TRBD2 might be the D (5 bases). The length of the CDR3 is 14 residues. Trimming shortened V by 3 bases and J by 10 bases, and 16 bases separated the two germline ends. The V gene's germline CDR1 is LGHNT and CDR2 FRNRAP. The CDR3 here is CASGLDLDGGEQFF. The CDR3 bases are TGTGCTAGTGGTTTAGACCTGGACGGAGGAGAGCAGTTCTTC.

As regards this clonotype: At one boundary the junction diverges from the germline segment, which might be a read error. The chain joins TRBV5-1 to TRBJ2-7; 11 bases align to TRBD2. Germline CDR1 and CDR2: SGHRS and YFSETQ. The CDR3 loop spans 16 amino acids. CDR3 sequence reads: CASSFPLAGAPYERYF. CDR3 bases: TGCGCCAGCAGCTTCCCACTAGCGGGAGCGCCCTACGAGCGGTACTTC.

In this sample, this clonotype turned up once. One end of the junction varies from germline; a read error may be responsible. The chain couples TRBV6-1 to TRBJ2-1; 11 nucleotides line up with TRBD2. Per germline, CDR1 MNHNS and CDR2 SASEGT. CDR3 length equals 16 residues. This CDR3 is CASTELAGAVVDEQFF. CDR3 DNA: TGTGCCAGCACTGAACTAGCGGGAGCGGTTGTTGATGAGCAGTTCTTC.

This clonotype was seen a handful of times. CDR3 region: CASSHTGPPYEQYF. DNA for the CDR3: TGCGCCAGCAGTCATACAGGACCACCCTACGAGCAGTACTTC. The chain uses TRBV23-1 and TRBJ2-7, with a tentative D call TRBD1 (5 bases). TRBV23-1 is classed as an ORF, of uncertain function. The CDR3 consists of 14 residues. The V end was cut by 3 bases, the J end by 2 bases, with 11 bases between.

This clonotype was recorded a few times. V is TRBV6-6 and J is TRBJ2-7; a weak D match, TRBD1 (6 bases). This CDR3 contains 12 residues. Per germline, CDR1 MNHNY and CDR2 SVGAGI (reference sequence). V was clipped by 7 bases and J by 3 bases, with 10 bases between them. CDR3 sequence reads: CASMDSVYEQYF. CDR3 DNA: TGTGCCAGCATGGACAGCGTCTACGAGCAGTACTTC.